This T cell receptor beta chain comes out of a study of cytomegalovirus exposure and HLA in healthy donors. Findings of the study overall: It was taken for granted in presence/absence analyses that sequencing depth across donors was roughly uniform. A list of 150 to 200 TCR beta chains associated with cytomegalovirus was given.

The PCR made use of 60 Vbeta and 13 Jbeta primers. Using immunoSEQ multiplex PCR, the repertoire was profiled, and TCRdb retains in-frame clones only, with some absent. Of about 81,000 clones in the sample, about 80% were seen once. Germline V gene lookup returns CDR1 SGHRS and CDR2 YFSETQ. V was clipped by 1 base and J by 3 bases, with 5 bases between them. The CDR3 has 12 residues. As to this clone: The antigen is undetermined.

The chain joins TRBV5-1 to TRBJ2-7; D uncertain. The sequenced material came from PBMCs. The TCR originated in a man aged 45-60 years in good health and CMV-seropositive. The CDR3 DNA sequence: TGCGCCAGCAGCTTGCCCAGCTACGAGCAGTACTTC. It yields the protein CASSLPSYEQYF.